The 27 T cell receptor beta chains below were found in one sample sequenced in a study of identical twins. Via MiXCR, TCRdb re-called the 5' RACE reads, giving one row per CDR3 protein. The sample shows under 800,000 distinct CDR3 sequences, less than 25% of them seen only once. These same records also appear under a second study, on T cells expressing NK-cell markers.

The sample taken for sequencing was PBMCs. Receptor source: a woman between 18 and 30 years old in good health.

This clonotype came up many times. One end of the junction fails to match germline, which may point to a read error. The gene calls are TRBV5-1 and TRBJ2-1; possible D gene TRBD1, 6 bases. This CDR3 spans 15 amino acids. Germline V lookup: CDR1 SGHRS, CDR2 YFSETQ. Here the CDR3 DNA reads TGCGCCAGCAGCCCTACCGGGACAAACTACCATGAGCAGTTCTTC. Encoded protein: CASSPTGTNYHEQFF.

This clonotype appeared a few times. The rearrangement links TRBV6-1 to TRBJ2-7; the match to TRBD1 covers 9 bases. Germline V gene lookup returns CDR1 MNHNS and CDR2 SASEGT. After removal of 5 bases from V and 2 bases from J, the junction contained 4 bases not matched to a gene. CDR3 length: 14 amino acids. The chain's CDR3 is CASSPDRGTYEQYF. The CDR3 DNA follows: TGTGCCAGCAGTCCGGACAGGGGAACCTACGAGCAGTACTTC.

This chain uses TRBV18 with TRBJ2-7, with 7 bases identical to TRBD1. The CDR3 is made up of 15 amino acids. Germline CDR1 and CDR2: KGHSH and LQKENI. V trimming: 7 bases; J trimming: 6 bases; junction bases outside the gene matches: 15. CDR3 amino acids: CASFALPGQTSEQYF. CDR3 coding DNA: TGTGCCAGCTTTGCATTACCGGGACAGACCTCCGAGCAGTACTTC.

This chain uses TRBV20-1 with TRBJ1-5, with TRBD1 as a possible D gene (6 bases). Trimming removed 0 bases at V and 11 bases at J, with 23 bases between. Germline CDR1 reads DFQATT; CDR2 reads SNEGSKA (reference sequence). This CDR3 is built from 16 residues. CDR3 region: CSARDRGTGRLQSQHF. The CDR3 region has the DNA TGCAGTGCTAGAGATCGTGGAACAGGGAGACTACAATCCCAGCATTTT.

The rearrangement uses TRBV3-1 and TRBJ2-7; D gene uncertain. Trimming removed 0 bases from V and 7 bases from J, with 16 bases in between. The CDR3 has 15 amino acids. Germline CDR1 and CDR2: LGHDT and YNNKEL (reference sequence). This CDR3 is CASSQERSWPMEQYF. The CDR3, as DNA: TGTGCCAGCAGCCAAGAACGGTCTTGGCCGATGGAGCAGTACTTC.

The rearrangement links TRBV4-1 to TRBJ2-1; TRBD2 agrees at 7 bases. V shed 0 bases and J 0 bases; nucleotides not matched to a gene: 5. Germline assignment: CDR1 MGHRA and CDR2 YSYEKL. CDR3 length equals 17 residues. CDR3 loop: CASSQEASGGSYNEQFF. The CDR3, as DNA: TGCGCCAGCAGCCAAGAGGCTAGCGGTGGCTCCTACAATGAGCAGTTCTTC.

This chain connects TRBV2 to TRBJ2-7; D is undetermined. Trimming stripped 7 bases from V and 3 bases from J, with 10 bases between. CDR3 size: 12 residues. Germline CDR1 SNHLY, CDR2 FYNNEI. The CDR3 DNA reads as TGTGCCAGCATGTCGGGTGGCTACGAGCAGTACTTC. It codes for CASMSGGYEQYF.

The chain couples TRBV29-1 to TRBJ1-1, with TRBD1 identical over 8 bases. This CDR3 is built from 12 residues. Per germline, CDR1 SQVTM and CDR2 ANQGSEA. Trimming took 6 bases from V and 5 from J; bases not matched to a gene: 5. The CDR3 here is CSVGQGETEAFF. Written as DNA, the CDR3 is TGCAGCGTCGGACAGGGCGAAACTGAAGCTTTCTTT.

The V call is TRBV10-3, the J call TRBJ2-2, with D possibly called TRBD1 or TRBD2 (5 bases each). Trimming pared 8 bases from V and 0 bases from J, leaving 16 bases between. CDR3 length: 16 residues. Germline V gene data show CDR1 as ENHRY and CDR2 as SYGVKD. The CDR3 DNA follows: TGTGCCATCGGGACCCCAGGGATTACGAACACCGGGGAGCTGTTTTTT. Translating it yields CAIGTPGITNTGELFF.

A few counts support this clonotype. The germline gene is not matched at one end of the junction; a read error may be the cause. The CDR3 coding sequence is TGCGGGATCTCCGGGCCTCAGTTCTTC. Translating gives CGISGPQFF. V and J are TRBV6-5 and TRBJ2-1, with D possibly being TRBD2 (5 bases). The germline CDR1 and CDR2 sequences are MNHEY and SVGAGI. The CDR3 contains 9 residues.

This clonotype was seen more than once but under ten times. The rearrangement links TRBV12-3 or TRBV12-4 to TRBJ1-5; D unclear. This CDR3 comprises 15 residues. The V end lost 3 bases, the J end lost 0 bases, and 9 bases lay between the germline ends. The CDR3 DNA is TGTGCCAGCAGTTTCAATGTAGTTAGCAATCAGCCCCAGCATTTT. Translation gives CASSFNVVSNQPQHF.

The genes are TRBV7-9 and TRBJ1-6, with TRBD1 identical over 7 bases. CDR1 and CDR2 from the germline V gene are SEHNR and FQNEAQ (reference sequence). Germline trimming cut 4 bases from V and 13 bases from J; bases unmatched to any gene: 7. The CDR3 has 13 residues. CDR3 sequence reads: CASSWDSSSPLHF. DNA for the CDR3: TGTGCCAGCAGCTGGGACAGCTCCTCCCCCCTCCACTTT.

This chain connects TRBV20-1 to TRBJ2-1; maybe TRBD1 (7 bases). The germline CDR1 and CDR2 sequences are DFQATT and SNEGSKA (reference sequence). CDR3 size: 14 residues. With 0 bases removed from V and 8 bases from J, the gap between germline ends came to 14 bases. The DNA of the CDR3 is TGCAGTGCTAGAGATTTAGGGGGCGGGGATGAGCAGTTCTTC. Translating it yields CSARDLGGGDEQFF.

The chain recombines TRBV9 with TRBJ2-5, with D perhaps TRBD1 (6 bases). The CDR3 length is 15 residues. Germline V gives CDR1 SGDLS, CDR2 YYNGEE. Trimming removed 4 bases from V and 0 bases from J, with 13 bases in between. The CDR3 nucleotides read TGTGCCAGCAGCCAACAGGGTTTGTACCAAGAGACCCAGTACTTC. Encoded protein: CASSQQGLYQETQYF.

This clonotype was detected a few times. The chain uses TRBV5-6 and TRBJ2-5; D is tentatively TRBD1 or TRBD2 (5 bases each). CDR1 is SGHDT, CDR2 YYEEEE, per germline. Between the trimmed V and J ends, which lost 4 bases and 4 bases, there was a span of 20 bases. The CDR3 has 16 amino acids. The CDR3 reads CASSLGTYPLRETQYF. CDR3 in DNA: TGTGCCAGCAGCCTAGGGACCTACCCTTTGAGAGAGACCCAGTACTTC.

There are many counts of this clonotype. The chain has TRBV12-3 or TRBV12-4 and TRBJ1-5, with no clear D. Trimming shortened V by 6 bases and J by 5 bases, and 8 bases separated the two germline ends. CDR3 length equals 12 residues. In DNA, the CDR3 is TGTGCCAGCAGCCTGCGGGATCAGCCCCAGCATTTT. This sequence encodes CASSLRDQPQHF.

The rearrangement uses TRBV15 and TRBJ1-2, with D hard to call. This CDR3 is built from 15 residues. V lost 0 bases, J lost 2 bases, and 10 bases lay in between. The germline gives CDR1 LNHNV, CDR2 YYDKDF (reference sequence). The CDR3, as DNA: TGTGCCACCAGCAGAGATGTGGGCGGCAACTATGGCTACACCTTC. Translation gives CATSRDVGGNYGYTF. Filled out from reference TRBV15 and TRBJ1-2, the complete variable domain reads DAMVIQNPRYQVTQFGKPVTLSCSQTLNHNVMYWYQQKSSQAPKLLFHYYDKDFNNEADTPDNFQSRRPNTSFCFLDIRSPGLGDTAMYLCATSRDVGGNYGYTFGSGTRLTVV.

This rearrangement joins TRBV29-1 to TRBJ2-7; D is unclear. The CDR3 runs 13 residues. V was shortened by 4 bases and J by 3 bases, with 13 bases between the two germline ends. In germline, CDR1 is SQVTM, CDR2 ANQGSEA. The chain's CDR3 is CSVASNADYEQYF. The CDR3, as DNA: TGCAGCGTTGCGAGCAATGCGGACTACGAGCAGTACTTC.

At least ten counts were recorded for this clonotype. The rearrangement joins TRBV6-1 to TRBJ2-3; 13 nucleotides align to TRBD2. Germline CDR1 is MNHNS and CDR2 is SASEGT. With 6 bases clipped from V and 3 bases from J, the junction kept 3 bases outside the gene matches. This CDR3 contains 15 residues. This chain's CDR3 is CASRLAGGRTDTQYF. CDR3 DNA sequence: TGTGCCAGCAGACTAGCGGGAGGGAGGACAGATACGCAGTATTTT.

In its sample, this clonotype was seen many times. The chain links TRBV2 to TRBJ1-6; a possible D gene is TRBD1 (5 bases). Trimming pared 8 bases from V and 3 bases from J, leaving 14 bases between. Germline assignment: CDR1 SNHLY and CDR2 FYNNEI. CDR3 length: 15 amino acids. CDR3 coding DNA: TGTGCCAGCGGCGGGGACCGACGCTATAATTCACCCCTCCACTTT. As protein: CASGGDRRYNSPLHF.

This clonotype was detected only once. This sequence joins TRBV4-3 and TRBJ2-5; TRBD2 agrees at 10 bases. This CDR3 spans 16 amino acids. V shed 4 bases and J 5 bases; nucleotides not matched to a gene: 10. Germline V lookup: CDR1 LGHNA, CDR2 YSLEER. The DNA of the CDR3 is TGCGCCAGCAGCCGGGATTCTAGCGGGAGTCGGGAGACCCAGTACTTC. Translation: CASSRDSSGSRETQYF.

V gene TRBV25-1 combines with J gene TRBJ2-2; D is ambiguous. Trimming took 10 bases from V and 2 from J, leaving 11 bases between them. Germline CDR1 is MGHDK and CDR2 is SYGVNS. CDR3 length: 13 amino acids. The DNA for the CDR3 is TGTGCCACCACCCCTTCAAACACCGGGGAGCTGTTTTTT. Residues: CATTPSNTGELFF.

The chain employs TRBV6-1 and TRBJ2-5; tentatively, D is TRBD2 (5 bases). V was cut by 1 base and J by 1 base, with 7 bases left in between. Germline CDR1 and CDR2: MNHNS and SASEGT. This CDR3 is built from 14 residues. The chain's CDR3 is CASSEGTLQETQYF. The CDR3 DNA follows: TGTGCCAGCAGTGAAGGGACTCTCCAAGAGACCCAGTACTTC.

This sequence joins TRBV29-1 and TRBJ1-2; D call uncertain. Germline CDR1 reads SQVTM; CDR2 reads ANQGSEA. V was trimmed by 1 base and J by 0 bases, leaving 12 bases between them. This CDR3 region has 15 residues. DNA for the CDR3: TGCAGCGTTGAAGCCGGGCAGGCTGCTAACTATGGCTACACCTTC. Its protein product is CSVEAGQAANYGYTF.

This rearrangement joins TRBV9 to TRBJ2-3, with 13 bases matching TRBD2. J gave up 0 bases and V 5 bases, and 6 bases lay outside the gene matches. This CDR3 region has 17 residues. Germline lookup yields CDR1 SGDLS and CDR2 YYNGEE. CDR3 in amino acids: CASRRTSGSLSTDTQYF. CDR3 nucleotide sequence: TGTGCCAGCAGGAGGACTAGCGGGAGCCTTAGCACAGATACGCAGTATTTT.

V gene TRBV7-2 combines with J gene TRBJ2-7; no definite D call. Germline values: CDR1 SGHTA, CDR2 FQGNSA. Trimming removed 1 base from V and 9 bases from J, with 10 bases in between. This CDR3 has 12 amino acids. CDR3 loop: CASSLGRSGQYF. The CDR3, as DNA: TGTGCCAGCAGCTTAGGCAGGTCCGGGCAGTACTTC. The full variable domain, with the rest looked up from reference TRBV7-2 and TRBJ2-7, is GAGVSQSPSNKVTEKGKDVELRCDPISGHTALYWYRQSLGQGLEFLIYFQGNSAPDKSGLPSDRFSAERTGGSVSTLTIQRTQQEDSAVYLCASSLGRSGQYFGPGTRLTVT.

The chain combines TRBV15 with TRBJ2-7, with 8 bases identical to TRBD1. V was pared by 3 bases and J by 2 bases, with 9 bases of the junction left unmatched. The CDR3 loop spans 16 amino acids. The V gene's germline CDR1 is LNHNV and CDR2 YYDKDF (reference sequence). The CDR3 reads CATSSHDRGIPYEQYF. CDR3 bases: TGTGCCACCAGCAGCCACGACAGGGGTATTCCCTACGAGCAGTACTTC.